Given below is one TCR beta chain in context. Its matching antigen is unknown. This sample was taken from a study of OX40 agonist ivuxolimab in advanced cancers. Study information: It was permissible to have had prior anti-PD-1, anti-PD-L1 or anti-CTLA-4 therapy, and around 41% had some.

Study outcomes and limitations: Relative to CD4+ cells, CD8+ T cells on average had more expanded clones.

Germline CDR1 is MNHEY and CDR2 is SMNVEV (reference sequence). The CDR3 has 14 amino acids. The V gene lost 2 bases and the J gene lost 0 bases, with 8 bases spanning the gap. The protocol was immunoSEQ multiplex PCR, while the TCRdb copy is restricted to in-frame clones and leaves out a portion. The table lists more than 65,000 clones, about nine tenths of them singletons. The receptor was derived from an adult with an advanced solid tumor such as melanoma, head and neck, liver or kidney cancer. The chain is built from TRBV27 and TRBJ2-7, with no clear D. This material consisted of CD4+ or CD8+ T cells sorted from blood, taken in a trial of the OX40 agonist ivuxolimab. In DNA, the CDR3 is TGTGCCAGCAGTTTAAAAGGCGGCTCCTACGAGCAGTACTTC. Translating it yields CASSLKGGSYEQYF.